This T cell receptor (beta chain) came from a study of T cell repertoires in cytomegalovirus infection. As for the study in general: The public TCR beta signatures pointed to both CMV infection and matching HLA type.

V was pared by 6 bases and J by 5 bases, with 8 bases of the junction left unmatched. This CDR3 spans 14 amino acids. Germline CDR1 reads MNHEY; CDR2 reads SVGAGI. Using its own MiXCR run on the reads, TCRdb lists one record per CDR3 protein. The table records roughly 130,000 distinct CDR3 sequences, 24% of them present only once. In this sample, this clonotype turned up once. Its antigen is unidentified. The rearrangement joins TRBV6-5 to TRBJ1-2, with 8 bases lining up with TRBD1. The sequencing input was PBMCs, sequenced either directly or after in vitro stimulation (not recorded which). The clonotype was recovered from a human donor in good health (CMV status not recorded). Some clones in this sample may be carry-over from other donors' samples. CDR3 sequence (DNA): TGTGCCAGCAGCCCAGGGGGCCCGGGGTATGGCTACACCTTC. It codes for CASSPGGPGYGYTF.